The present T cell receptor (beta chain) was sequenced within a study of blood T cell repertoires in COVID-19. About the research overall: The United States, Italy and Spain supplied acute and convalescent COVID-19 samples. T cells, B-cell-depleted T cells, or PBMCs supplied cDNA or gDNA.

The CDR3 is 14 residues long. The V gene lost 4 bases and the J gene lost 1 base, with 5 bases spanning the gap. CDR1 and CDR2 from the germline V gene are MNHEY and SVGAGI. Authors' methods: For nucleated cells, counts were estimated from reference gene primer amplification. TCRdb keeps only in-frame clones here, not all; method: immunoSEQ multiplex PCR. D and trimming come from the DNA, and the V and J calls and clone size come from that table. The sample lists 90,000 or so clones; around 91% were seen once. The source is a woman aged 80 or over with active or convalescent COVID-19. The sequenced sample was peripheral blood. The chain recombines TRBV6-5 with TRBJ1-6, with unresolved D. CDR3 in amino acids: CASSSQSYNSPLHF. CDR3 nucleotide sequence: TGTGCCAGCAGTTCACAGTCCTATAATTCACCCCTCCACTTT.